This T cell receptor (beta chain) is drawn from a study of T cells in Graves' hyperthyroidism and ophthalmopathy. Study-wide points: Appearing also in blood were most of the thyroid clonotypes expanded above 0.001.

Germline CDR1 reads MRHNA; CDR2 reads SNTAGT. This CDR3 contains 12 residues. The germline V and J ends were trimmed by 10 bases and 6 bases, with 15 bases remaining between them. In regard to this clonotype: Its antigen is unknown.

Regions amplified from RNA transcripts were the TCR beta CDR3 regions. The study used the HTBI primer set for a first-round RT-PCR of the TCR CDR3. MiXCR, applied by TCRdb to the multiplex PCR reads, yields one record per CDR3 protein. This repertoire shows 350,000 to 400,000 distinct CDR3 sequences, 15% found once; its top ten account for 30% to 35%. The rearrangement links TRBV6-4 to TRBJ1-2, with D tentatively TRBD1 (6 bases). The TCR was taken from a woman in her twenties or thirties with Graves' hyperthyroidism. Sequenced material: blood. The CDR3 nucleotides are TGTGCCACCTTTGACGGGGGCCATGGCTACACCTTC. It translates to CATFDGGHGYTF.